The 9 T cell receptor beta chains listed next were all sequenced from one sample in a study of control samples from healthy donors and cancer patients. Only in-frame clones appear in the TCRdb table, and some are missing; sequencing was by immunoSEQ multiplex PCR. The table records under 450,000 clones, about nine tenths of them present only once. Sequencing was carried out using PBMCs. The receptors shown here come from a man aged 35-49 years with head and neck cancer.

This clone appeared once. J is TRBJ2-4 and V is TRBV27; 10 positions agree with TRBD1. CDR1 MNHEY and CDR2 SMNVEV come from the germline V gene (reference sequence). The V gene end was trimmed by 7 bases and the J gene end by 0 bases; junction bases not matched to a gene: 6. The CDR3 has 16 residues. CDR3 nucleotides: TGTGCCAGCATTCCGGGACAGGGGTTAGCCAAAAACATTCAGTACTTC. It codes for CASIPGQGLAKNIQYF.

The J gene is TRBJ1-4, the V gene TRBV6-5, with TRBD1 as a possible D gene (5 bases). This CDR3 spans 12 amino acids. The V gene lost 8 bases and the J gene lost 6 bases, with 10 bases spanning the gap. Germline V gives CDR1 MNHEY, CDR2 SVGAGI. The CDR3 region is CASGQGYEKLFF. CDR3 nucleotide sequence: TGTGCCAGCGGGCAGGGCTATGAAAAACTGTTTTTT.

CDR3 DNA sequence: TGTGCCAGCAGCTCGCCCCGCACAGATACGCAGTATTTT. Its translation: CASSSPRTDTQYF. The J gene is TRBJ2-3, the V gene TRBV7-9, with D uncertain. CDR3 length equals 13 residues. Germline values: CDR1 SEHNR, CDR2 FQNEAQ (reference sequence). Deletions cut 4 bases from V and 1 base from J, with 6 bases between.

The chain combines TRBV11-3 with TRBJ1-4, with TRBD1 matching 8 bases. Germline V lookup: CDR1 SGHNT, CDR2 YENEEA. CDR3 size: 16 residues. Germline trimming cut 5 bases from V and 6 bases from J; bases unmatched to any gene: 11. CDR3 nucleotide sequence: TGTGCCAGCAGCCGACCCCCAGGGGGCGCGTATGAAAAACTGTTTTTT. Amino acids: CASSRPPGGAYEKLFF.

The V and J genes are TRBV4-1 and TRBJ2-7; 10 bases agree with TRBD2. J was trimmed by 4 bases and V by 0 bases; bases with no gene match: 6. The CDR3 has 16 residues. Germline-derived CDR1 and CDR2 are MGHRA and YSYEKL. CDR3 residues: CASSQDFLAGVYEQYF. The CDR3 nucleotides are TGCGCCAGCAGCCAAGATTTCCTAGCGGGGGTTTACGAGCAGTACTTC.

The CDR3 region is CASSTRGNGNTIYF. CDR3 coding DNA: TGTGCCAGCAGCACCAGGGGGAATGGAAACACCATATATTTT. The gene calls are TRBV5-4 and TRBJ1-3; 7 nucleotides align to TRBD1. The germline V gene encodes CDR1 SGHNT and CDR2 YYREEE (reference sequence). The CDR3 length is 14 residues. The trim removed 4 bases at V and 3 bases at J, leaving 4 bases unmatched.

V gene TRBV28 combines with J gene TRBJ2-7, with 7 bases matching TRBD2. V lost 5 bases to trimming and J lost 6 bases; unmatched junction nucleotides: 13. The CDR3 contains 15 residues. Germline CDR1 and CDR2: MDHEN and SYDVKM. The CDR3 DNA reads TGTGCCAGCAGTAGGTCGGGGAGCGGGGCGGGCGAGCAGTACTTC. Translated, it gives CASSRSGSGAGEQYF.

This chain uses TRBV4-1 with TRBJ1-2, with a tentative D call TRBD1 (6 bases). V lost 0 bases and J lost 0, with 14 bases in between. This CDR3 has 17 residues. Germline V gene data show CDR1 as MGHRA and CDR2 as YSYEKL. CDR3 coding DNA: TGCGCCAGCAGCCAAGAAGGTTGGGGGGGGCCTAACTATGGCTACACCTTC. Translated: CASSQEGWGGPNYGYTF.

This chain links TRBV19 with TRBJ2-7; TRBD1 agrees at 7 bases. V gave up 2 bases and J gave up 9 bases; unmatched junction bases: 19. This CDR3 is built from 17 residues. From germline, CDR1 is LNHDA and CDR2 SQIVND (reference sequence). The CDR3 DNA reads TGTGCCAGTAGTATAAAAACAAGCGGCAGGGGGATCCAATGGCAGTACTTC. It yields the protein CASSIKTSGRGIQWQYF.